The clone carrying this T cell receptor (beta chain) has a handful of counts. Germline trimming cut 0 bases from V and 0 bases from J; bases unmatched to any gene: 5. CDR1 and CDR2 (germline): DFQATT, SNEGSKA (reference sequence). The CDR3 covers 16 residues. Time point of the sample: patch test 2, 6 weeks after DPC sensitization. Treatment specified: therapeutic diphenylcyclopropenone sensitization with weekly scalp DPC. The data stem from a study of human T cells and chemical hapten exposure. The library put unique molecular identifiers onto individual cDNA molecules. TCRdb re-analysed the RACE reads in MiXCR, keeping a single row per CDR3 protein. The table shows 330,000 or so distinct CDR3 sequences, with about 6.9% occurring only once.

The source is a woman under 30 with alopecia areata. Some clones in this sample may be carry-over from other donors' samples. The gene calls are TRBV20-1 and TRBJ2-3; TRBD2 agrees at 8 bases. The input for sequencing was whole blood, taken in connection with sensitization to the hapten diphenylcyclopropenone (DPC). CDR3 sequence reads: CSARDPAGGSTDTQYF. The CDR3 region has the DNA TGCAGTGCTAGAGACCCGGCGGGGGGTAGCACAGATACGCAGTATTTT.